Each of the 29 T cell receptor beta chains below was sequenced from the same sample in a study of T cells in Graves' hyperthyroidism and ophthalmopathy. TCR beta CDR3 regions were amplified from RNA. The study used the HTBI primer set for a first-round RT-PCR of the TCR CDR3. MiXCR, run by TCRdb on the multiplex PCR reads, gives a single entry per CDR3 protein. The sample has around 580,000 distinct CDR3 sequences, roughly 17% seen once. Sequenced sample: blood. Receptors originate from a woman aged 18-29 years with Graves' hyperthyroidism.

V usage is TRBV6-1 and J usage is TRBJ2-7; 7 bases match TRBD1. V was clipped by 9 bases and J by 5 bases; unmatched bases: 16. The CDR3 runs to 15 residues. Germline V lookup: CDR1 MNHNS, CDR2 SASEGT. This CDR3 reads CASTANRGVIDEQYF. In DNA form, the CDR3 reads TGTGCCAGTACTGCAAACAGGGGAGTAATTGACGAGCAGTACTTC.

The gene calls are TRBV14 and TRBJ2-7; D not certain. The CDR3 runs 12 residues. Trimming cost V 4 bases and J 7 bases, with 11 bases left between them. The germline V gene encodes CDR1 SGHDN and CDR2 FVKESK. CDR3 protein: CASSPRRREQYF. CDR3 bases: TGTGCCAGCAGCCCCCGAAGGCGGGAGCAGTACTTC.

This clonotype was seen a handful of times. The chain recombines TRBV10-2 with TRBJ2-2; TRBD2 aligns across 8 bases. V lost 4 bases, J lost 7 bases, and 8 bases stayed unmatched. The germline V gene encodes CDR1 WSHSY and CDR2 SAAADI. The CDR3 length is 15 residues. The CDR3 sequence: CASSGVREAFGELFF. In nucleotides, the CDR3 is TGCGCCAGCAGTGGGGTGCGGGAGGCTTTCGGGGAGCTGTTTTTT.

The sample holds many counts of this clonotype. The CDR3 reads CASSPGDSPGSQYF. CDR3 sequence (DNA): TGCGCCAGCAGCCCAGGGGACTCCCCGGGATCGCAGTATTTT. This chain links TRBV4-1 with TRBJ2-3; D might be TRBD1 or TRBD2, each matching 6 bases. CDR3 size: 14 residues. Germline-derived CDR1 and CDR2 are MGHRA and YSYEKL. Trimming cost V 4 bases and J 10 bases, with 18 bases left between them.

Concerning this clonotype itself: This may be a read error, as it is one base from a much larger clone. J is TRBJ1-1 and V is TRBV6-1; D remains ambiguous. V shed 2 bases and J shed 4 bases, with 14 bases lying between them. The CDR3 length is 15 residues. The germline V gene has CDR1 MNHNS and CDR2 SASEGT. CDR3 coding DNA: TGTGCCAGCAGTGAAATCGGCTTAACGAGCACTGAAGCTTTCTTT. The encoded protein is CASSEIGLTSTEAFF.

There are many counts of this clonotype. The chain links TRBV15 to TRBJ2-5, with D uncertain. Trimming took off 0 bases at V and 6 bases at J, with 5 bases between the two ends. Germline V gene data show CDR1 as LNHNV and CDR2 as YYDKDF (reference sequence). The CDR3 consists of 12 residues. The CDR3 bases are TGTGCCACCAGCAGAGATATGAAGACCCAGTACTTC. Translating it yields CATSRDMKTQYF.

The sample holds many counts of this clonotype. This sequence joins TRBV18 and TRBJ2-1, with D unresolved. Trimming removed 3 bases from V and 3 bases from J, with 12 bases in between. CDR1 and CDR2 (germline): KGHSH, LQKENI. The CDR3 is 15 amino acids. The CDR3 DNA reads TGTGCCAGCTCACCGACGAATGGGGTCTACAATGAGCAGTTCTTC. Its protein product is CASSPTNGVYNEQFF.

The chain uses TRBV29-1 and TRBJ2-1; 8 bases are a match to TRBD2. Trimming took 6 bases from V and 3 from J; bases not matched to a gene: 7. CDR1 SQVTM and CDR2 ANQGSEA come from the germline V gene. The CDR3 spans 14 residues. This CDR3 is CSVLGRGHYNEQFF. DNA for the CDR3: TGCAGCGTCCTCGGGAGGGGACACTACAATGAGCAGTTCTTC.

This clonotype was found many times. CDR3: CASSESGGETEAFF. DNA for the CDR3: TGTGCCAGCAGTGAGTCAGGGGGAGAGACTGAAGCTTTCTTT. The chain links TRBV6-4 to TRBJ1-1, with 7 nucleotides matching TRBD1. Germline V gene sequence: CDR1 MRHNA, CDR2 SNTAGT. Unmatched junction bases numbered 6, after V lost 3 bases and J lost 5 bases. The length of the CDR3 is 14 residues.

This clonotype appeared a few times. The chain recombines TRBV6-4 with TRBJ2-3; 13 bases match TRBD2. Germline V lookup: CDR1 MRHNA, CDR2 SNTAGT. V was clipped by 5 bases and J by 4 bases; unmatched bases: 3. The CDR3 loop spans 15 amino acids. The CDR3 sequence is CASSQGTSGADTQYF. The CDR3 DNA is TGTGCCAGCAGTCAAGGGACTAGCGGGGCAGATACGCAGTATTTT.

The V call is TRBV12-3 or TRBV12-4, the J call TRBJ1-4, with no clear D. Trimming pared 5 bases from V and 10 bases from J, leaving 8 bases between. The CDR3 extends over 11 amino acids. For the CDR3, the DNA is TGTGCCAGCAGTGGGGAGGGAAAACTGTTTTTT. Amino acids: CASSGEGKLFF.

The J gene is TRBJ2-5, the V gene TRBV7-2; D is possibly TRBD1 (5 bases). Germline V gives CDR1 SGHTA, CDR2 FQGNSA. Deletions cut 3 bases from V and 0 bases from J, with 11 bases between. The CDR3 length is 15 residues. The CDR3 region is CASSFQGMYQETQYF. The CDR3 DNA sequence: TGTGCCAGCAGCTTCCAGGGAATGTACCAAGAGACCCAGTACTTC.

This clonotype has more than one count but fewer than ten. This rearrangement joins TRBV5-1 to TRBJ2-3, with 14 bases matching TRBD2. After removal of 4 bases from V and 9 bases from J, the junction contained 10 bases not matched to a gene. The germline CDR1 and CDR2 sequences are SGHRS and YFSETQ. CDR3 length equals 16 residues. The CDR3 spells CASSRLAGGLSGTQYF. CDR3 coding DNA: TGCGCCAGCAGCCGACTAGCGGGGGGGCTGAGTGGGACGCAGTATTTT.

The V call is TRBV20-1, the J call TRBJ2-4; D possibly corresponds to TRBD2 (7 bases). Germline-derived CDR1 and CDR2 are DFQATT and SNEGSKA (reference sequence). V was trimmed by 4 bases and J by 8 bases, leaving 27 bases between them. This CDR3 has 17 residues. CDR3 coding DNA: TGCAGTGCTAAGGACCCCGAGGCGGGGGCCAAATCGGACATTCAGTACTTC. Protein: CSAKDPEAGAKSDIQYF.

This clonotype was counted a few times. V gene TRBV19 combines with J gene TRBJ2-7; possibly TRBD1 or TRBD2 for D (5 bases each). The CDR3 is 16 amino acids. The germline gives CDR1 LNHDA, CDR2 SQIVND (reference sequence). With 4 bases removed from V and 0 bases from J, the gap between germline ends came to 16 bases. The CDR3 nucleotides are TGTGCCAGTAGTAAGGGGACCGGGACGGACTCCTACGAGCAGTACTTC. Residues: CASSKGTGTDSYEQYF. The entire variable domain, with the rest obtained from reference TRBV19 and TRBJ2-7, is as follows: DGGITQSPKYLFRKEGQNVTLSCEQNLNHDAMYWYRQDPGQGLRLIYYSQIVNDFQKGDIAEGYSVSREKKESFPLTVTSAQKNPTAFYLCASSKGTGTDSYEQYFGPGTRLTVT.

The V gene is TRBV7-2, the J gene TRBJ1-4; D not resolved. Germline V gene sequence: CDR1 SGHTA, CDR2 FQGNSA. Trimming shortened V by 5 bases and J by 4 bases, and 8 bases separated the two germline ends. CDR3 length: 13 residues. The CDR3 DNA reads as TGTGCCAGCAGCCCGTACATTAATGAAAAACTGTTTTTT. It yields the protein CASSPYINEKLFF.

CDR3 protein: CASSLLLAGFTGELFF. Here the CDR3 DNA reads TGTGCCAGCAGCTTACTCCTAGCGGGGTTCACCGGGGAGCTGTTTTTT. The V gene is TRBV7-6, the J gene TRBJ2-2; the match to TRBD2 covers 9 bases. The germline V gene has CDR1 SGHVS and CDR2 FNYEAQ. The V gene end was trimmed by 2 bases and the J gene end by 4 bases; junction bases not matched to a gene: 5. CDR3 length: 16 amino acids.

The CDR3, as DNA: TGTGCCAGCAGTTCGAGCCCGGGACTAGTAACCTACGAGCAGTACTTC. This encodes CASSSSPGLVTYEQYF. The chain has TRBV6-2 or TRBV6-3 and TRBJ2-7, with 8 bases identical to TRBD2. The length of the CDR3 is 16 residues. Losses at the gene ends were 4 bases for V and 2 bases for J; bases not matched to a gene: 10. In germline, CDR1 is MNHEY, CDR2 SVGEGT.

Ten or more counts support this clonotype. The rearrangement links TRBV20-1 to TRBJ1-1; D call uncertain. The CDR3 covers 10 residues. Germline CDR1 and CDR2: DFQATT and SNEGSKA (reference sequence). Trimming pared 0 bases from V and 4 bases from J, leaving 0 bases between. The CDR3 DNA follows: TGCAGTGCTAGAGACACTGAAGCTTTCTTT. It translates to CSARDTEAFF.

The V call is TRBV28, the J call TRBJ1-1; a weak D match, TRBD1 (5 bases). This CDR3 spans 14 amino acids. Trimming took off 2 bases at V and 1 base at J, with 8 bases between the two ends. Germline V CDR1 and CDR2: MDHEN, SYDVKM. The CDR3, as DNA: TGTGCCAGCAGTTTAAATGACAGGAACACTGAAGCTTTCTTT. It codes for CASSLNDRNTEAFF.

This chain links TRBV19 with TRBJ1-1; TRBD1 matches 8 bases. The CDR3 is made up of 15 amino acids. V was clipped by 5 bases and J by 0 bases; unmatched bases: 5. Germline CDR1 LNHDA, CDR2 SQIVND (reference sequence). CDR3 residues: CASSLRQGLNTEAFF. The CDR3 nucleotides are TGTGCCAGTAGTCTACGACAGGGGTTGAACACTGAAGCTTTCTTT.

This chain uses TRBV12-3 or TRBV12-4 with TRBJ1-2; no clear D. V shed 5 bases and J shed 8 bases, with 9 bases lying between them. CDR3 length: 11 residues. CDR3 DNA: TGTGCCAGCAGTGGACTACGGGGCTACACCTTC. As protein: CASSGLRGYTF.

The CDR3 coding sequence is TGTGCCAGCAGCTTAGCCCCAGCGGGAGGGGCCTACAATGAGCAGTTCTTC. Translation gives CASSLAPAGGAYNEQFF. The chain links TRBV7-2 to TRBJ2-1; 10 bases match TRBD2. With V trimmed by 0 bases and J by 2 bases, 4 bases remained unmatched. Germline V gene lookup returns CDR1 SGHTA and CDR2 FQGNSA. The CDR3 contains 17 residues.

There are many counts of this clonotype. This chain connects TRBV7-3 to TRBJ2-3; TRBD1 might be the D (5 bases). There are 15 residues in the CDR3. V lost 0 bases, J lost 4 bases, and 11 bases lay in between. CDR1 and CDR2 from the germline V gene are SGHTA and FQGTGA. CDR3 DNA: TGTGCCAGCAGCTTAACCGCCTGGGGCTCAGATACGCAGTATTTT. Its protein is CASSLTAWGSDTQYF.

This clonotype was seen at least ten times. J is TRBJ2-3 and V is TRBV20-1; 7 bases align to TRBD1. This CDR3 is built from 17 residues. V dropped 8 bases and J dropped 1; count of bases not matched to a gene: 18. CDR1 and CDR2 from the germline V gene are DFQATT and SNEGSKA (reference sequence). For the CDR3, the DNA is TGCAGTACTCCCGGGACAGCGCTTTCCCTTCGCACAGATACGCAGTATTTT. This gives the protein CSTPGTALSLRTDTQYF.

V gene TRBV7-9 combines with J gene TRBJ2-1, with TRBD2 matching 10 bases. Losses at the gene ends were 1 base for V and 7 bases for J; bases not matched to a gene: 4. The CDR3 extends over 15 amino acids. Germline assignment: CDR1 SEHNR and CDR2 FQNEAQ (reference sequence). The CDR3 spells CASSLGASGGNEQFF. Written as DNA, the CDR3 is TGTGCCAGCAGCTTAGGGGCTAGCGGGGGTAATGAGCAGTTCTTC. Full variable domain (rest looked up from reference TRBV7-9 and TRBJ2-1): DTGVSQNPRHKITKRGQNVTFRCDPISEHNRLYWYRQTLGQGPEFLTYFQNEAQLEKSRLLSDRFSAERPKGSFSTLEIQRTEQGDSAMYLCASSLGASGGNEQFFGPGTRLTVL.

This chain connects TRBV12-3 or TRBV12-4 to TRBJ1-3; no clear D gene. The CDR3 is 15 residues long. Trimming stripped 1 base from V and 2 bases from J, with 9 bases between. CDR3 bases: TGTGCCAGCAGTTTAGGCAGGCTGGCTGGAAACACCATATATTTT. Translation: CASSLGRLAGNTIYF.

V and J are TRBV7-2 and TRBJ2-1; TRBD2 aligns across 8 bases. The CDR3 sequence is 16 residues long. V was clipped by 5 bases and J by 3 bases; unmatched bases: 9. Per the germline V gene, CDR1 is SGHTA and CDR2 is FQGNSA. The CDR3 loop reads CASSPAGAVSYNEQFF. CDR3 nucleotide sequence: TGTGCCAGCAGCCCAGCGGGGGCCGTCAGCTACAATGAGCAGTTCTTC.

This clonotype was found a few times. CDR3 coding DNA: TGTGCCAGCAGTTTTCTTGGTACGGCGTTCTCTGGAAACACCATATATTTT. This encodes CASSFLGTAFSGNTIYF. The chain uses TRBV28 and TRBJ1-3; D not resolved. This CDR3 region has 17 residues. V dropped 3 bases and J dropped 0 bases, with 15 bases sitting between them. The germline V gene encodes CDR1 MDHEN and CDR2 SYDVKM.